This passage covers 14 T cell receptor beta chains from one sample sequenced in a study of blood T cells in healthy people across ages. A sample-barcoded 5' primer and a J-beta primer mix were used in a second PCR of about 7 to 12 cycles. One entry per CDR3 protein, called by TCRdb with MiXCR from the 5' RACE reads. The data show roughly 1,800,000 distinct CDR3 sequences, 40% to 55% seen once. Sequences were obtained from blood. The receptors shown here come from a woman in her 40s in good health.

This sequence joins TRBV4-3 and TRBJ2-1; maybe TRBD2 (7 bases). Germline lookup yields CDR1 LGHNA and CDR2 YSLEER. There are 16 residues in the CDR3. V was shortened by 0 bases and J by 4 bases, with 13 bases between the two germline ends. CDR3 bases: TGCGCCAGCAGCCAAGATCCCGGGGGGCTTTACAATGAGCAGTTCTTC. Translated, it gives CASSQDPGGLYNEQFF.

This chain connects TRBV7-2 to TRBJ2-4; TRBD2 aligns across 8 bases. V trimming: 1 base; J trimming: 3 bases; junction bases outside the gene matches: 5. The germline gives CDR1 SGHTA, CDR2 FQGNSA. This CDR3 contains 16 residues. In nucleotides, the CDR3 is TGTGCCAGCAGCTTAGTCGCGGGAGGTATCAAAAACATTCAGTACTTC. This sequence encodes CASSLVAGGIKNIQYF.

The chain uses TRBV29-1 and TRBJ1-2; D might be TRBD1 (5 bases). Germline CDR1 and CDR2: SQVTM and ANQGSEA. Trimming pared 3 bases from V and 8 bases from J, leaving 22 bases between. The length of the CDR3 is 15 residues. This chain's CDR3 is CSVDHSRGGASGYTF. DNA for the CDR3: TGCAGCGTTGATCATTCAAGGGGTGGAGCAAGCGGCTACACCTTC.

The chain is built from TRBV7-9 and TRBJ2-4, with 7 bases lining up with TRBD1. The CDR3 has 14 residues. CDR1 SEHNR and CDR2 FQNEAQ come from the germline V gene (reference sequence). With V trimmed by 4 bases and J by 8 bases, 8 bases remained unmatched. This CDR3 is CASSSNRGRDIQYF. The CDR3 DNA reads TGTGCCAGCAGCTCTAACAGGGGTAGAGACATTCAGTACTTC.

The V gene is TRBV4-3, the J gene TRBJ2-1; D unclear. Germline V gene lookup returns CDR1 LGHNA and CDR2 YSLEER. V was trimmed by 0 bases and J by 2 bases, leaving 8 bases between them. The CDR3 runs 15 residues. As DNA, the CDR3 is TGCGCCAGCAGCCAAGAATCGTATCCCTACAATGAGCAGTTCTTC. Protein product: CASSQESYPYNEQFF.

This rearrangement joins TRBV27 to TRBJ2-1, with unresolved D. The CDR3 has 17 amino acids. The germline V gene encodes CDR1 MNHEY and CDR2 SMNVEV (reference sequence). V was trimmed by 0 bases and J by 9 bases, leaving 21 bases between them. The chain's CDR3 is CASSLSMGVPRTGEQFF. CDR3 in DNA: TGTGCCAGCAGTTTATCTATGGGTGTGCCCCGAACGGGTGAGCAGTTCTTC.

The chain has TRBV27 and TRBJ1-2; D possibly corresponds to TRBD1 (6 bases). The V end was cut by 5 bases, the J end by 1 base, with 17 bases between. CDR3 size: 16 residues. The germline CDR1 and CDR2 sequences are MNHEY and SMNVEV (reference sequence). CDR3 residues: CASSPSTGDSNYGYTF. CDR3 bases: TGTGCCAGCAGTCCCTCGACAGGAGATAGTAACTATGGCTACACCTTC.

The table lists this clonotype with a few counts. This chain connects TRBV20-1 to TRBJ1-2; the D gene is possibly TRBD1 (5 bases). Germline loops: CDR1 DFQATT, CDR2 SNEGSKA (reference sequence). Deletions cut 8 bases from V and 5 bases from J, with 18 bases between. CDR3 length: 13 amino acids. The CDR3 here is CSPPSGRSYGYTF. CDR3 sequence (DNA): TGCAGTCCCCCTTCGGGACGGTCTTATGGCTACACCTTC.

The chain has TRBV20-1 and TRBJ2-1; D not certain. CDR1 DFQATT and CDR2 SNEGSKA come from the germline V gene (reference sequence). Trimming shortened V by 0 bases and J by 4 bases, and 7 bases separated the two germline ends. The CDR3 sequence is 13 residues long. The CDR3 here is CSARDQRYNEQFF. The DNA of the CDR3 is TGCAGTGCTAGAGATCAGAGGTACAATGAGCAGTTCTTC.

CDR3 nucleotide sequence: TGTGCCAGCAGCCCAGAGGGACAGTCTAGCACAGATACGCAGTATTTT. Amino acid sequence: CASSPEGQSSTDTQYF. The chain uses TRBV7-9 and TRBJ2-3, with TRBD1 matching over 7 bases. Germline assignment: CDR1 SEHNR and CDR2 FQNEAQ (reference sequence). Trimming cost V 5 bases and J 0 bases; bases outside gene matches: 8. The CDR3 has 16 residues.

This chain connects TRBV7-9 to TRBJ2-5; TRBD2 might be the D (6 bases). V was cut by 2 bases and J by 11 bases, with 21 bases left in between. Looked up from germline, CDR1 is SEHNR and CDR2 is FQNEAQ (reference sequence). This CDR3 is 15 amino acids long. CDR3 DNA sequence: TGTGCCAGCAGCTTACATCGAGGGACTCCCGAGGAGCAGTACTTC. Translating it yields CASSLHRGTPEEQYF.

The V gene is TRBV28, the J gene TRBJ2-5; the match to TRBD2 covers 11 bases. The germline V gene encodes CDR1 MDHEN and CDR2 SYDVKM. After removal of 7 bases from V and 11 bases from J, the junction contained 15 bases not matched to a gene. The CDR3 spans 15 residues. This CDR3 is CASKPSGGNYNEQYF. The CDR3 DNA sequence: TGTGCCAGCAAGCCTAGCGGGGGGAACTACAATGAGCAGTACTTC.

CDR3 region: CASSSNGGYEQFF. CDR3 nucleotides: TGTGCCAGCAGCTCTAATGGAGGATATGAGCAGTTCTTC. V usage is TRBV7-2 and J usage is TRBJ2-1; a weak D match, TRBD2 (5 bases). Germline V CDR1 and CDR2: SGHTA, FQGNSA. The CDR3 is made up of 13 amino acids. Trimming shortened V by 4 bases and J by 8 bases, and 12 bases separated the two germline ends. The full variable domain, its missing parts supplied by reference TRBV7-2 and TRBJ2-1, is GAGVSQSPSNKVTEKGKDVELRCDPISGHTALYWYRQSLGQGLEFLIYFQGNSAPDKSGLPSDRFSAERTGGSVSTLTIQRTQQEDSAVYLCASSSNGGYEQFFGPGTRLTVL.

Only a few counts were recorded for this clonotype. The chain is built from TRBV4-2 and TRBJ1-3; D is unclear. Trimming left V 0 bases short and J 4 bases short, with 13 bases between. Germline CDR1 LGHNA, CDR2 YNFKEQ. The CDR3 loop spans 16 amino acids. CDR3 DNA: TGTGCCAGCAGCCAAGATCTTTGGGCCTCCGGAAACACCATATATTTT. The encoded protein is CASSQDLWASGNTIYF.